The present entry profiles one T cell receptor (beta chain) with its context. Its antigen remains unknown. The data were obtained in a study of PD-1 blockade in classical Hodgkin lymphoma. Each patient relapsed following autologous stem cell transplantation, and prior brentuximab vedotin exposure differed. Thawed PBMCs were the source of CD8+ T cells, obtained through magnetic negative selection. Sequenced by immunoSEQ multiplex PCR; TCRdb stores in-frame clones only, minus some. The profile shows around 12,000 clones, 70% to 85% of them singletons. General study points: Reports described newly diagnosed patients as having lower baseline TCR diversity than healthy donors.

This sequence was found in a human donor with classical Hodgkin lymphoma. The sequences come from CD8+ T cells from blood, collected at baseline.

CDR3 coding DNA: TGTGCCAGCAGCTTAATCGAAATTCGGGCCGGACGTAACAATGAGCAGTTCTTC. Its translation is CASSLIEIRAGRNNEQFF. The V gene is TRBV7-2, the J gene TRBJ2-1; D is ambiguous. With 2 bases removed from V and 5 bases from J, the gap between germline ends came to 22 bases. Germline CDR1 is SGHTA and CDR2 is FQGNSA. This CDR3 spans 18 amino acids.